This T cell receptor beta chain was recorded in a study of blood T cells in healthy people across ages. This clonotype was picked up a small number of times. It was with a sample-barcoded 5' primer and a J-beta primer mix that a second PCR of about 6 to 11 cycles was run. TCRdb reanalysed the 5' RACE reads using MiXCR and keeps one entry per CDR3 protein. Of about 570,000 distinct CDR3 sequences in the sample, 27% are singletons; the top ten hold about 18%. Germline values: CDR1 SNHLY, CDR2 FYNNEI. V shed 0 bases and J shed 4 bases, with 1 base lying between them. This CDR3 region has 11 residues. V is TRBV2 and J is TRBJ2-7, with D unclear. The receptor comes from a woman aged 70-85 years in good health. Sequenced material: blood. The CDR3 nucleotides read TGTGCCAGCAGTGAAGCGTACGAGCAGTACTTC. Its protein product is CASSEAYEQYF. Using reference TRBV2 and TRBJ2-7 for the parts outside the CDR3, the full variable domain is EPEVTQTPSHQVTQMGQEVILRCVPISNHLYFYWYRQILGQKVEFLVSFYNNEISEKSEIFDDQFSVERPDGSNFTLKIRSTKLEDSAMYFCASSEAYEQYFGPGTRLTVT.